This is a list of T cell receptor beta chains from one sample in a study of OX40 agonist ivuxolimab in advanced cancers. TCRdb keeps only in-frame clones here, not all; method: immunoSEQ multiplex PCR. The sample gives about 57,000 clones, approximately 83% of which show up once; approximately 4.5% is in the top ten. The sequencing here drew on CD4+ or CD8+ T cells sorted from blood, taken in a trial of the OX40 agonist ivuxolimab. The receptors originated from an adult with an advanced solid tumor such as melanoma, head and neck, liver or kidney cancer. CDR3s include the opening cysteine and the closing phenylalanine or tryptophan. A D gene is named only where the DNA matches it firmly. Expanded clones are given a class, and other clones once, few, many or no size at all.

d_call: TRBD1; cdr3_length: 15; v_call: TRBV27; j_call: TRBJ1-4; clone_size: -; cdr3_aa: CASSSLGQSNEKLFF
d_call: -; cdr3_length: 12; v_call: TRBV12-5; j_call: TRBJ1-1; clone_size: -; cdr3_aa: CASGLQGTEAFF
d_call: TRBD1; cdr3_length: 13; v_call: TRBV30; j_call: TRBJ2-3; clone_size: -; cdr3_aa: CAWTGTGGDTQYF
d_call: -; cdr3_length: 13; v_call: TRBV6-5; j_call: TRBJ2-5; clone_size: -; cdr3_aa: CASTEGVGETQYF
d_call: -; cdr3_length: 15; v_call: TRBV5-5; j_call: TRBJ2-2; clone_size: -; cdr3_aa: CASSFRGLGTGELFF
d_call: -; cdr3_length: 15; v_call: TRBV4-2; j_call: TRBJ2-5; clone_size: -; cdr3_aa: CASSQEGRSGETQYF
d_call: -; cdr3_length: 12; v_call: TRBV11-3; j_call: TRBJ2-1; clone_size: -; cdr3_aa: CASSTRYNEQFF
d_call: -; cdr3_length: 13; v_call: TRBV28; j_call: -; clone_size: -; cdr3_aa: CASSLFGLYEQYF
d_call: -; cdr3_length: 14; v_call: TRBV18; j_call: TRBJ2-3; clone_size: -; cdr3_aa: CASSPKEGSDTQYF
d_call: -; cdr3_length: 16; v_call: TRBV28; j_call: TRBJ2-7; clone_size: -; cdr3_aa: CASSQPRTRPRREQYF
d_call: TRBD1; cdr3_length: 13; v_call: TRBV15; j_call: TRBJ2-7; clone_size: -; cdr3_aa: CATSADRAGEQYF
d_call: -; cdr3_length: 13; v_call: TRBV7-9; j_call: TRBJ1-2; clone_size: -; cdr3_aa: CASSLGGAGGYTF
d_call: -; cdr3_length: 14; v_call: TRBV6-6; j_call: TRBJ2-5; clone_size: -; cdr3_aa: CASSYNRVQETQYF
d_call: TRBD2; cdr3_length: 14; v_call: TRBV30; j_call: TRBJ2-7; clone_size: -; cdr3_aa: CAWSTLAGDSEQYF
d_call: -; cdr3_length: 12; v_call: TRBV29-1; j_call: TRBJ1-4; clone_size: -; cdr3_aa: CSVSELGEKLFF
d_call: TRBD1; cdr3_length: 15; v_call: TRBV28; j_call: -; clone_size: -; cdr3_aa: CASSPPRTGGNEQYF
d_call: TRBD1; cdr3_length: 13; v_call: TRBV6-6; j_call: TRBJ1-4; clone_size: -; cdr3_aa: CASSRQGGEKLFF
d_call: -; cdr3_length: 12; v_call: TRBV19; j_call: TRBJ2-7; clone_size: few; cdr3_aa: CASSGQLYEQYF
d_call: -; cdr3_length: 11; v_call: TRBV27; j_call: TRBJ2-7; clone_size: -; cdr3_aa: CASSGIGGDNF
d_call: TRBD2; cdr3_length: 14; v_call: TRBV19; j_call: TRBJ2-7; clone_size: -; cdr3_aa: CASSIGGGPYEQYF
d_call: TRBD2; cdr3_length: 15; v_call: TRBV7-2; j_call: TRBJ2-5; clone_size: -; cdr3_aa: CASSATSGTAETQYF
d_call: -; cdr3_length: 13; v_call: TRBV7-9; j_call: TRBJ1-2; clone_size: -; cdr3_aa: CASSLNSYYGYTF
d_call: TRBD1; cdr3_length: 13; v_call: TRBV5-1; j_call: TRBJ2-2; clone_size: -; cdr3_aa: CASRDQGAGELFF
d_call: TRBD2; cdr3_length: 15; v_call: TRBV27; j_call: TRBJ2-3; clone_size: -; cdr3_aa: CASSFGAGVGDTQYF
d_call: -; cdr3_length: 15; v_call: TRBV7-3; j_call: TRBJ2-3; clone_size: -; cdr3_aa: CASSLTGGDADTQYF
d_call: TRBD1; cdr3_length: 14; v_call: TRBV6-5; j_call: TRBJ2-2; clone_size: -; cdr3_aa: CASSDRGGTGELFF
d_call: -; cdr3_length: 12; v_call: TRBV2; j_call: TRBJ1-6; clone_size: -; cdr3_aa: CASNTGNSPLHF
d_call: TRBD2; cdr3_length: 19; v_call: TRBV29-1; j_call: TRBJ2-3; clone_size: once; cdr3_aa: CSVEGSASGTTFRTDTQYF
d_call: -; cdr3_length: 12; v_call: TRBV11-1; j_call: TRBJ1-1; clone_size: -; cdr3_aa: CASSPRNTEAFF
d_call: -; cdr3_length: 16; v_call: TRBV6-5; j_call: TRBJ2-2; clone_size: -; cdr3_aa: CASSYQYRRASGELFF
d_call: TRBD1; cdr3_length: 14; v_call: TRBV7-3; j_call: TRBJ2-7; clone_size: -; cdr3_aa: CASSLRQGIYEQYF
d_call: -; cdr3_length: 13; v_call: TRBV6-5; j_call: TRBJ2-7; clone_size: -; cdr3_aa: CASSYGPRYEQYF
d_call: TRBD1; cdr3_length: 15; v_call: TRBV19; j_call: TRBJ1-1; clone_size: -; cdr3_aa: CASSIARTGTSEAFF
d_call: TRBD1; cdr3_length: 18; v_call: TRBV4-1; j_call: TRBJ1-5; clone_size: -; cdr3_aa: CASSQDLIGTGGWKPQHF
d_call: -; cdr3_length: 13; v_call: TRBV5-5; j_call: TRBJ2-2; clone_size: medium-sized; cdr3_aa: CASSPGVAGELFF
d_call: -; cdr3_length: 18; v_call: TRBV7-3; j_call: TRBJ1-5; clone_size: -; cdr3_aa: CASRVPRWGIDSNQPQHF
d_call: TRBD1; cdr3_length: 14; v_call: TRBV5-1; j_call: TRBJ1-5; clone_size: -; cdr3_aa: CASSEGTGLQPQHF
d_call: -; cdr3_length: 13; v_call: TRBV6-5; j_call: TRBJ1-1; clone_size: -; cdr3_aa: CASSYVVNTEAFF
d_call: -; cdr3_length: 12; v_call: TRBV6-6; j_call: TRBJ2-7; clone_size: -; cdr3_aa: CATSDDRRANHF
d_call: TRBD2; cdr3_length: 17; v_call: TRBV9; j_call: TRBJ2-3; clone_size: -; cdr3_aa: CASSVGGSGGAGDTQYF
d_call: -; cdr3_length: 14; v_call: TRBV11-2; j_call: TRBJ2-7; clone_size: -; cdr3_aa: CASSLFLGQHEQYF
d_call: -; cdr3_length: 13; v_call: TRBV6-5; j_call: TRBJ1-1; clone_size: -; cdr3_aa: CASSYSWAEEAFF
d_call: TRBD1; cdr3_length: 15; v_call: TRBV7-9; j_call: TRBJ1-3; clone_size: -; cdr3_aa: CASSKQGASGNTIYF
d_call: -; cdr3_length: 14; v_call: TRBV6-1; j_call: TRBJ1-4; clone_size: -; cdr3_aa: CASSEDRLNEKLFF
d_call: TRBD1; cdr3_length: 14; v_call: TRBV25-1; j_call: TRBJ2-7; clone_size: -; cdr3_aa: CASTSQGASGEQYF
d_call: -; cdr3_length: 12; v_call: TRBV6-5; j_call: TRBJ2-7; clone_size: once; cdr3_aa: CASSYPPNEQYF
d_call: -; cdr3_length: 13; v_call: TRBV29-1; j_call: TRBJ2-3; clone_size: few; cdr3_aa: CSGDLDPTDTQYF
d_call: TRBD1; cdr3_length: 17; v_call: TRBV19; j_call: TRBJ1-5; clone_size: few; cdr3_aa: CASSKRATGGLNQPQHF
d_call: TRBD1; cdr3_length: 15; v_call: TRBV10-3; j_call: TRBJ2-7; clone_size: -; cdr3_aa: CAISEPTQGAPEQYF
d_call: -; cdr3_length: 14; v_call: TRBV9; j_call: TRBJ1-3; clone_size: -; cdr3_aa: CASSGQGVGNTIYF
d_call: -; cdr3_length: 16; v_call: TRBV4-1; j_call: TRBJ1-2; clone_size: -; cdr3_aa: CASSPTVRAVNYGYTF
d_call: -; cdr3_length: 17; v_call: TRBV25-1; j_call: TRBJ2-1; clone_size: -; cdr3_aa: CASSEGVSSSSYNEQFF
d_call: -; cdr3_length: 11; v_call: TRBV20-1; j_call: TRBJ1-2; clone_size: -; cdr3_aa: CSVLVIYGYTF
d_call: TRBD1; cdr3_length: 14; v_call: TRBV7-8; j_call: TRBJ1-5; clone_size: -; cdr3_aa: CASSSRGRGQPQHF
d_call: -; cdr3_length: 15; v_call: TRBV14; j_call: TRBJ1-2; clone_size: -; cdr3_aa: CASSQVAGPTYGYTF